The clone carrying this T cell receptor (beta chain) was recorded many times. Its antigen is as yet unknown. This CDR3 spans 14 amino acids. Trimming stripped 2 bases from V and 3 bases from J, with 11 bases between. Germline V gene data show CDR1 as MDHEN and CDR2 as SYDVKM. RNA transcripts provided the source from which TCR beta CDR3 regions were amplified. HTBI primers were the set used in a first-round RT-PCR of the TCR CDR3. TCRdb independently ran MiXCR on the multiplex PCR reads; one entry per CDR3 protein. The table lists 450,000 to 550,000 distinct CDR3 sequences, approximately 25% of them singletons. The sample is drawn from a study of T cells in Graves' hyperthyroidism and ophthalmopathy. Fresh peripheral blood, about 9.6 ml, yielded the PBMCs. General study results and limits: Blood held most thyroid clonotypes expanded above 0.001 frequency.

The sequencing input was blood. The chain has TRBV28 and TRBJ2-7; tentatively, D is TRBD1 (5 bases). The clonotype originates from a woman in her twenties or thirties with Graves' ophthalmopathy. The DNA for the CDR3 is TGTGCCAGCAGTTTACGTTCGGACATCTACGAGCAGTACTTC. This encodes CASSLRSDIYEQYF.